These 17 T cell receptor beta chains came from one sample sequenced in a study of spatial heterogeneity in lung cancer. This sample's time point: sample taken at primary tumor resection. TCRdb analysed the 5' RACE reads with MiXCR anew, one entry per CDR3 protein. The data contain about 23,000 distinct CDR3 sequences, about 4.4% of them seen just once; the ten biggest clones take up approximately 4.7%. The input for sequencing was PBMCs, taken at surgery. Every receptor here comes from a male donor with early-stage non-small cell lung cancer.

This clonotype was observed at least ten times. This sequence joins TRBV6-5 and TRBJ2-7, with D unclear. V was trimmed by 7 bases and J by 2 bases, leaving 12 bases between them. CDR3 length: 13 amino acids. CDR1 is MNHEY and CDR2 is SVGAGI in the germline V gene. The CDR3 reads CASKRVGPYEQYF. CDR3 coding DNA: TGTGCCAGCAAACGGGTAGGGCCCTACGAGCAGTACTTC.

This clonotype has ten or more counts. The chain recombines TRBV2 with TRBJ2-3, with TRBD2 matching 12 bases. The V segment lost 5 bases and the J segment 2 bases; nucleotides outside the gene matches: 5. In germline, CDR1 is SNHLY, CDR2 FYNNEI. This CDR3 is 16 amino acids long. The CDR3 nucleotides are TGTGCCAGCAGTTTGACTAGCGGGAGTGTCACAGATACGCAGTATTTT. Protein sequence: CASSLTSGSVTDTQYF.

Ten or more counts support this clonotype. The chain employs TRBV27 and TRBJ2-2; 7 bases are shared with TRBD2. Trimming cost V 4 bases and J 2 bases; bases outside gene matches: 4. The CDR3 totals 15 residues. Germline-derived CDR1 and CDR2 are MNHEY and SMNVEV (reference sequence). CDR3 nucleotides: TGTGCCAGCAGTTCGGGACTACTCAACACCGGGGAGCTGTTTTTT. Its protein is CASSSGLLNTGELFF.

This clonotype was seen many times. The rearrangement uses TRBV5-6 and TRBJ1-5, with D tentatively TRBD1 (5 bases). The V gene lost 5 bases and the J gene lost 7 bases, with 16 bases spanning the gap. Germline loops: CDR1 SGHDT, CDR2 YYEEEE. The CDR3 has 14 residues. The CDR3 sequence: CASSRAGRLQPQHF. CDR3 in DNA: TGTGCCAGCAGTCGCGCAGGGAGGTTGCAGCCCCAGCATTTT.

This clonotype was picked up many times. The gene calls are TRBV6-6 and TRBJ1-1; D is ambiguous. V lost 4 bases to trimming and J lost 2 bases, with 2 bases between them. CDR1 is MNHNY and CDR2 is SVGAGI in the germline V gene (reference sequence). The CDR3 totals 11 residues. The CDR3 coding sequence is TGTGCCAGCAGTTCTAACACTGAAGCTTTCTTT. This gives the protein CASSSNTEAFF.

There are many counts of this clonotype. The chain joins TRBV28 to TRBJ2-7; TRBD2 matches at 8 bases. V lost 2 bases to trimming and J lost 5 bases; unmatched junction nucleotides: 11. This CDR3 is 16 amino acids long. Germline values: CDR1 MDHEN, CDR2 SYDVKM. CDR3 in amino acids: CASSLISTTSAHEQYF. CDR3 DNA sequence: TGTGCCAGCAGTTTAATATCTACGACTAGCGCCCACGAGCAGTACTTC.

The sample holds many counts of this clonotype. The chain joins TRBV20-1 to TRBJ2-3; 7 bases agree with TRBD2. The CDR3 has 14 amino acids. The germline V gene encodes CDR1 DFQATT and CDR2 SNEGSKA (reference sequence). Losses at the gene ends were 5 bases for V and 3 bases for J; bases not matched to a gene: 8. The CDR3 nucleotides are TGCAGTGCTTCCCGGGCGGGAGCTACAGATACGCAGTATTTT. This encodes CSASRAGATDTQYF.

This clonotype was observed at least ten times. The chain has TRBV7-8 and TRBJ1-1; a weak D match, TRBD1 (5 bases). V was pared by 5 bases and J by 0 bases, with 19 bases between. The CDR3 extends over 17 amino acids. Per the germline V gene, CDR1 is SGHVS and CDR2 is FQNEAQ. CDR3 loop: CASSHKGRERMNTEAFF. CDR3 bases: TGTGCCAGCAGCCACAAGGGGCGCGAACGGATGAACACTGAAGCTTTCTTT.

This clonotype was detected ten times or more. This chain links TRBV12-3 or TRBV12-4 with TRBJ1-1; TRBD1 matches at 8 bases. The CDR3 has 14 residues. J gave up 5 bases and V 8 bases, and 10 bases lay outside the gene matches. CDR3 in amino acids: CASFSQGATTEAFF. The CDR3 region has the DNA TGTGCCAGCTTCTCGCAGGGGGCTACGACTGAAGCTTTCTTT.

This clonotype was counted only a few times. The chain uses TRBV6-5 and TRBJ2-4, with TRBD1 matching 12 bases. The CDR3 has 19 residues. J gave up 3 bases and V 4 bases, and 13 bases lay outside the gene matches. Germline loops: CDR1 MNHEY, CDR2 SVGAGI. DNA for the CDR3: TGTGCCAGCAGTTCCTACGGGACAGGGGGCCTAGTCGGCAAAAACATTCAGTACTTC. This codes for CASSSYGTGGLVGKNIQYF.

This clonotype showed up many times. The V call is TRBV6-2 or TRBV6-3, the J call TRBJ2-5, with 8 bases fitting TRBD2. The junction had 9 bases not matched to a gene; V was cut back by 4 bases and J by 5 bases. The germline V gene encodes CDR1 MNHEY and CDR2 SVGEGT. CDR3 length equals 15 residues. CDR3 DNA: TGTGCCAGCAGTTCACGGGGGGGCCCTTCTGAGACCCAGTACTTC. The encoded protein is CASSSRGGPSETQYF.

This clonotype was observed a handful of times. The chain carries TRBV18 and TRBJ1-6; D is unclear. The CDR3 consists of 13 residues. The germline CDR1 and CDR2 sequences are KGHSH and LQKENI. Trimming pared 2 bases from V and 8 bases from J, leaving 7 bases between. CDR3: CASSPKPDSPLHF. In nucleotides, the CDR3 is TGTGCCAGCTCACCAAAGCCGGATTCACCCCTCCACTTT.

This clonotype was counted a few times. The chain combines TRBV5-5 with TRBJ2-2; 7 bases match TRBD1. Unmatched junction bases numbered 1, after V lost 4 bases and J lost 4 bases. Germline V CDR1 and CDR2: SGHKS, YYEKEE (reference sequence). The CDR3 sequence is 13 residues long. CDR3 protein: CASSPGGTGELFF. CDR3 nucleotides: TGTGCCAGCAGCCCAGGGGGCACCGGGGAGCTGTTTTTT.

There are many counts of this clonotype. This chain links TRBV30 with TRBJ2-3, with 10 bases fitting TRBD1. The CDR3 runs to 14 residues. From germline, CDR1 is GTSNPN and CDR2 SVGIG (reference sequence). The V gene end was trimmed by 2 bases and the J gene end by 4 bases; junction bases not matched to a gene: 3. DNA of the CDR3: TGTGCCTGGAGTCTGGGACAGGGGTCAGATACGCAGTATTTT. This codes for CAWSLGQGSDTQYF.

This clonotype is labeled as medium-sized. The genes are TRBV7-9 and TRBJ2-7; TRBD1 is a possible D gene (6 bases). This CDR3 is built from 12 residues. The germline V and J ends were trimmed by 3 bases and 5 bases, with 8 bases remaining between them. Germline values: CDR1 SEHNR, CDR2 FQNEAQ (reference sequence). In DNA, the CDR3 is TGTGCCAGCAGCTTTACAGGGAACGAGCAGTACTTC. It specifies CASSFTGNEQYF. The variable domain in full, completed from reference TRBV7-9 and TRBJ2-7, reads DTGVSQNPRHKITKRGQNVTFRCDPISEHNRLYWYRQTLGQGPEFLTYFQNEAQLEKSRLLSDRFSAERPKGSFSTLEIQRTEQGDSAMYLCASSFTGNEQYFGPGTRLTVT.

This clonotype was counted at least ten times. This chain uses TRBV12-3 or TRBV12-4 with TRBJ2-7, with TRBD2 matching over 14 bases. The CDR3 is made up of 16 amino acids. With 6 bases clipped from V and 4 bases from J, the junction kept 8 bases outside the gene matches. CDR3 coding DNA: TGTGCCAGCAGCAAAGGGACTAGCGGGAGTCTTTACGAGCAGTACTTC. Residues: CASSKGTSGSLYEQYF.

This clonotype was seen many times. CDR3 sequence (DNA): TGTGCCAGCAGTTACTCGGCCCTTGGCGGCTCCTACAATGAGCAGTTCTTC. It codes for CASSYSALGGSYNEQFF. The chain is built from TRBV6-5 and TRBJ2-1, with D uncertain. The V end was cut by 0 bases, the J end by 0 bases, with 12 bases between. Germline values: CDR1 MNHEY, CDR2 SVGAGI. The CDR3 extends over 17 amino acids.